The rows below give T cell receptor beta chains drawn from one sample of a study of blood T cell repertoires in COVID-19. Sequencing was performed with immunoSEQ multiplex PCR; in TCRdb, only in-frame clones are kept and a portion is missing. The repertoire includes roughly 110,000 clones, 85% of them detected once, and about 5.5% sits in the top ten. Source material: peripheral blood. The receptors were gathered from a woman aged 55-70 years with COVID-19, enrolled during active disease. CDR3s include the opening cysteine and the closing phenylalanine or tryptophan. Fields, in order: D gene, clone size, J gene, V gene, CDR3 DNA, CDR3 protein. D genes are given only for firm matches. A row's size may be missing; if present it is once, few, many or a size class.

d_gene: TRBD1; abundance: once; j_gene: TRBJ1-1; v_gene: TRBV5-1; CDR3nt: TGCGCCAGCAGTCGAATACCCAGGGGGTATGGGATGAACACTGAAGCTTTCTTT; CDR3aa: CASSRIPRGYGMNTEAFF
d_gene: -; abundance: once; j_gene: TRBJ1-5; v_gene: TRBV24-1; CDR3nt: TGTGCCACCAGTGAGTGGGGCTCGCGCGGGCCCCAGCATTTT; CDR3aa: CATSEWGSRGPQHF
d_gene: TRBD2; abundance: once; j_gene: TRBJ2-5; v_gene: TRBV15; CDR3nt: TGTGCCACCAGCAGAGAAGCTGGGGGGGTAGAGACCCAGTACTTC; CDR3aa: CATSREAGGVETQYF
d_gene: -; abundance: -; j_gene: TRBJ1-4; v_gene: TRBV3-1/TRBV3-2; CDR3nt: TGTGCCAGCAGCCAAGATACCTGGGCAGACGAAAAACTGTTTTTT; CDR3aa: CASSQDTWADEKLFF
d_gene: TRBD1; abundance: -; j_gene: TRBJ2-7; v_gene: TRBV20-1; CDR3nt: TGCAGTGCTAGTGGGGGGACAGGTTTCTCCTACGAGCAGTACTTC; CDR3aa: CSASGGTGFSYEQYF
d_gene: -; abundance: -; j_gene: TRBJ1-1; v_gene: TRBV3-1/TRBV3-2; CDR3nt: TGTGCCAGCAGCCCTTATGGGGGGGAAGCTTTCTTT; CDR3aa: CASSPYGGEAFF
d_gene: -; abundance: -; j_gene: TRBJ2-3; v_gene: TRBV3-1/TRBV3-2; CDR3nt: TGTGCCAGCAGCCAAGGCGCTAGGAATACGCAGTATTTT; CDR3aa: CASSQGARNTQYF
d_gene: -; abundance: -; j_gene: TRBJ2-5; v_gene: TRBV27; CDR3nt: TGTGCCAGCAGTTTGTACCTGGGCGGGGAAGAGACCCAGTACTTC; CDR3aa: CASSLYLGGEETQYF
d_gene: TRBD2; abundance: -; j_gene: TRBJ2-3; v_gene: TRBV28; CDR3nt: TGTGCCAGCGGGACGAGCGGGGGGGCGACAGATACGCAGTATTTT; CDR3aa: CASGTSGGATDTQYF
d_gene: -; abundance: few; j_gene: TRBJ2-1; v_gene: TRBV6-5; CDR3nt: TGTGCCAGCAGTTCGCTAGGCTCCTACAATGAGCAGTTCTTC; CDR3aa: CASSSLGSYNEQFF
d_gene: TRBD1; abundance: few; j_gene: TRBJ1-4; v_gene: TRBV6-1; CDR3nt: TGTGCCAGCAGTGACCAGGGTCGGGACAGGGGGACGCGGGATGAAAAACTGTTTTTT; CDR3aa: CASSDQGRDRGTRDEKLFF
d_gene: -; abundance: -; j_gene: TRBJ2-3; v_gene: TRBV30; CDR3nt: TGTGCCTGGAGTGAGGGGGGGCCAGATACGCAGTATTTT; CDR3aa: CAWSEGGPDTQYF
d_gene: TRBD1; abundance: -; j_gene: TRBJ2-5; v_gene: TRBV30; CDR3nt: TGTGCCTGGAGGGACAGGGGGGTCGAGACCCAGTACTTC; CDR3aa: CAWRDRGVETQYF
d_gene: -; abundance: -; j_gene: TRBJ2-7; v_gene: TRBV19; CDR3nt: TGTGCCAGTAGTATAACAGGGACACCACCCTACGAGCAGTACTTC; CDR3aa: CASSITGTPPYEQYF
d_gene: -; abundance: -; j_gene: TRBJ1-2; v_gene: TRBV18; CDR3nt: TGTGCCAGCTCACCACAGGGGGACCAGGCTAACTATGGCTACACCTTC; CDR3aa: CASSPQGDQANYGYTF
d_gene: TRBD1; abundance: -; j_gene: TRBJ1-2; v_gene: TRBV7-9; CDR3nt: TGTGCCAGCAGCTTAGCGTTGGGGACGGACAGGGGTGGCTACACCTTC; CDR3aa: CASSLALGTDRGGYTF
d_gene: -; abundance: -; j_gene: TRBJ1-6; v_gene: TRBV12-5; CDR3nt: TGTGCTAGTGGTTTGATAGGGAGTGGGTCACCCCTCCACTTT; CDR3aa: CASGLIGSGSPLHF
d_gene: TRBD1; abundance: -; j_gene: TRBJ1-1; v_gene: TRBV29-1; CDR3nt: TGCAGCGCGGAGGGACAGGACACCCACACTGAAGCTTTCTTT; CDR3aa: CSAEGQDTHTEAFF
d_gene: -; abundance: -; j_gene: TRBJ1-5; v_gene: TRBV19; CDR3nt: TGTGCCAGTAGTATGGTAGCGGACGTGGAGGGCAATCAGCCCCAGCATTTT; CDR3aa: CASSMVADVEGNQPQHF
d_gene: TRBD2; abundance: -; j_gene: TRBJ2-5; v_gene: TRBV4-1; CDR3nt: TGCGCCAGCGGGGAGACTAGCGGGGGGTTCCAAGAGACCCAGTACTTC; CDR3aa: CASGETSGGFQETQYF
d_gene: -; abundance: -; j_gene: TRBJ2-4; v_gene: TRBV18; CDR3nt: TGTGCCAGCTCATTCAGGGGTCAGAACCCTAATCAAGGCATTCAGTACTTC; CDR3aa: CASSFRGQNPNQGIQYF
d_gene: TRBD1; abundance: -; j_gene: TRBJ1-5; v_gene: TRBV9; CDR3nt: TGTGCCAGCAGTGGGAGCCAGGGGGATCAGCCCCAGCATTTT; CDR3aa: CASSGSQGDQPQHF
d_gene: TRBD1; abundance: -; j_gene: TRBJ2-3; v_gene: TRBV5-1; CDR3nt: TGCGCCAGCAGCTTGACCTACAGGGGGCTGACAGATACGCAGTATTTT; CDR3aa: CASSLTYRGLTDTQYF
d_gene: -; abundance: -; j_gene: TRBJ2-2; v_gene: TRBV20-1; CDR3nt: TGCAGTGCTAGTTCCAAGACTGGGTCCGGGGAGCTGTTTTTT; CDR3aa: CSASSKTGSGELFF
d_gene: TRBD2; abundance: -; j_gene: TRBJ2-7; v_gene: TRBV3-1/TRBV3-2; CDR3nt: TGTGCCAGCAGCCCTAGCGGGGTATACGAGCAGTACTTC; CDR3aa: CASSPSGVYEQYF
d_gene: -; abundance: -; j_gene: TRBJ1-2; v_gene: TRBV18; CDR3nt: TGTGCCAGCTCACCTGAGGGTAGGCCCCCTAACTATGGCTACACCTTC; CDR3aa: CASSPEGRPPNYGYTF
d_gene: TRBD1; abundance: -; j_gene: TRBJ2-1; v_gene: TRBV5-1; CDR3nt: TGCGCCAGCAGCTTGGAAGGGGGCGATTTTATCGATGAGCAGTTCTTC; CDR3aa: CASSLEGGDFIDEQFF
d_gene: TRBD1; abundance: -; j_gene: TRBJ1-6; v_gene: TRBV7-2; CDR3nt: TGTGCCAGCAGCAAGGGACAGGGGGTTTATTCACCCCTCCACTTT; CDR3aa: CASSKGQGVYSPLHF
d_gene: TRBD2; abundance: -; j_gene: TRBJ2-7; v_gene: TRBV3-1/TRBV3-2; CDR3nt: TGTGCCAGCAGCCAAGAAGGCGGGGGGAACTACGAGCAGTACTTC; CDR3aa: CASSQEGGGNYEQYF
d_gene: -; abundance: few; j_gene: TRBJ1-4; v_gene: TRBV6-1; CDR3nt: TGTGCCAGCAGTGAAGCGGCAGGGGCGGGGGCTGAAAAACTGTTTTTT; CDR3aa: CASSEAAGAGAEKLFF
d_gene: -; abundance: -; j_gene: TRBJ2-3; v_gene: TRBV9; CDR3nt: TGTGCCAGCAGCGTAGGGGCAGGGGCCACAGATACGCAGTATTTT; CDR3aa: CASSVGAGATDTQYF